The rows below give T cell receptor beta chains drawn from one sample of a study of human T cells and chemical hapten exposure. TCRdb re-called the RACE reads with MiXCR, one entry per CDR3 protein. The sample holds fewer than 200,000 distinct CDR3 sequences, about 30% seen once. Sample: whole blood, taken in connection with sensitization to the hapten diphenylcyclopropenone (DPC). All receptors come from a woman younger than 30 with alopecia areata. Some clones in this sample may be carry-over from other donors' samples. The CDR3 runs from the conserved cysteine through the conserved F or W. D genes are given only for firm matches. Rows give clone size only sometimes, using once, few, many, or a class for an expanded clone.

abundance,v_gene,j_gene,d_gene,CDR3nt,CDR3aa
-,TRBV20-1,TRBJ2-7,-,TGCAGTGCTATCGCCCCAGCGGGCAACGAGCAGTACTTC,CSAIAPAGNEQYF
-,TRBV5-5,TRBJ2-1,-,TGTGCCAGCAGCTTGGCCGGGGTCGCCGGGGAGCAGTTCTTC,CASSLAGVAGEQFF
few,TRBV9,TRBJ1-1,-,TGTGCCAGCAGCGTAGGTCTGGGAGGCAACACTGAAGCTTTCTTT,CASSVGLGGNTEAFF
-,TRBV7-3,TRBJ2-2,-,TGTGCCAGCAGCTTGTTGCGGTCCCGAGGCACCGGGGAGCTGTTTTTT,CASSLLRSRGTGELFF
-,TRBV10-3,TRBJ1-6,-,TGTGCCATCAGTGAGTCGCCCTCCAGGGGTTCACCCCTCCACTTT,CAISESPSRGSPLHF
-,TRBV5-1,TRBJ2-2,-,TGCGCCAGCAGCTTCGACGGGCCCGGGGAGCTGTTTTTT,CASSFDGPGELFF
-,TRBV19,TRBJ2-5,-,TGTGCCAGTAATGGGGGTCTACAAGAGACCCAGTACTTC,CASNGGLQETQYF
-,TRBV29-1,TRBJ1-2,-,TGCAGCGTTGAATTGGGCAGTTCCCATGGCTACACCTTC,CSVELGSSHGYTF
-,TRBV20-1,TRBJ1-6,-,TGCAGTGCCCCGACAGTCCACAGCTCCTATAATTCACCCCTCCACTTT,CSAPTVHSSYNSPLHF
-,TRBV29-1,TRBJ2-5,TRBD2,TGCAGCGTGGGACTAGCGCAAGAGACCCAGTACTTC,CSVGLAQETQYF
-,TRBV2,TRBJ1-1,TRBD1,TGTGCCAGCAGCCGAGCAGGGGGCACTGAAGCTTTCTTT,CASSRAGGTEAFF
few,TRBV5-1,TRBJ1-4,-,TGCGCCAGCAGCTTGGGTTCGTTGAATGAAAAACTGTTTTTT,CASSLGSLNEKLFF
-,TRBV5-5,TRBJ1-4,-,TGTGCCAGCAGCTTGTCCGCTAATGAAAAACTGTTTTTT,CASSLSANEKLFF
few,TRBV9,TRBJ2-1,-,TGTGCCAGCAGCCCCCGCCGCGGCAATGAGCAGTTCTTC,CASSPRRGNEQFF
few,TRBV29-1,TRBJ2-3,TRBD2,TGCAGCGTTGGGGGCGGGGGGGCCGCAGATACGCAGTATTTT,CSVGGGGAADTQYF
-,TRBV4-2,TRBJ1-2,TRBD1,TGTGCCAGCAGCCAAGAGATCGGACAGGGCAACGGCTATGGCTACACCTTC,CASSQEIGQGNGYGYTF
few,TRBV13,TRBJ2-7,TRBD2,TGTGCCAGCAGCGTTAGCGGGCGCCACTACGAGCAGTACTTC,CASSVSGRHYEQYF
few,TRBV18,TRBJ2-2,TRBD1,TGTGCCTCCCTGGACAGGGGGCTCACCGGGGAGCTGTTTTTT,CASLDRGLTGELFF
many,TRBV4-2,TRBJ2-1,TRBD2,TGTGCCAGCAGCCCGCGGGGGGGAACGCATGAGCAGTTCTTC,CASSPRGGTHEQFF
few,TRBV6-6,TRBJ1-1,-,TGTGCCAGCAGTTACTCGACAGAGAACACTGAAGCTTTCTTT,CASSYSTENTEAFF
-,TRBV5-4,TRBJ2-7,-,TGTGCCAGCAGCTCCCCCGAACAGGGTTTCGGCTACGAGCAGTACTTC,CASSSPEQGFGYEQYF
-,TRBV29-1,TRBJ2-3,-,TGCAGCGTTGTGGTCCCACCGACAGATACGCAGTATTTT,CSVVVPPTDTQYF
-,TRBV6-4,TRBJ2-2,-,TGTGCCAGCAGTGACGCCTCAAACACCGGGGAGCTGTTTTTT,CASSDASNTGELFF
few,TRBV5-8,TRBJ2-5,-,TGTGCCAGCAGCTTGTTGCGGCTCCAAGAGACCCAGTACTTC,CASSLLRLQETQYF
-,TRBV20-1,TRBJ2-7,TRBD1,TGCAGTGCCGAGGCGGGACAGGGGGCTTACGAGCAGTACTTC,CSAEAGQGAYEQYF
few,TRBV3-1,TRBJ1-5,TRBD1,TGTGCCAGCAGCCAGGCAGGGGGGAGCAATCAGCCCCAGCATTTT,CASSQAGGSNQPQHF
once,TRBV11-3,TRBJ2-1,TRBD2,TGTGCCAGCAGCCACCTCGGCGCGGGGGGCTACAATGAGCAGTTCTTC,CASSHLGAGGYNEQFF
few,TRBV12-3/TRBV12-4,TRBJ1-2,-,TGTGCCAGCAGCTCAGGGGACGGCCTATATGGCTACACCTTC,CASSSGDGLYGYTF
-,TRBV9,TRBJ2-7,TRBD2,TGTGCCAGCAGCGAGGGACTAAGTAAAAGCGAGCAGTACTTC,CASSEGLSKSEQYF
-,TRBV27,TRBJ1-2,-,TGTGCCAGCAGTTTATCCAGGGTCTATGGCTACACCTTC,CASSLSRVYGYTF
-,TRBV10-2,TRBJ2-3,-,TGCGCCAGCAGTGAGCAAGGCGGGACCGCTACAGATACGCAGTATTTT,CASSEQGGTATDTQYF
-,TRBV23-1,TRBJ2-7,TRBD1,TGCGCCAGCAGTCAATCGCCGGACAGGGCTGGTGAGCAGTACTTC,CASSQSPDRAGEQYF
-,TRBV7-9,TRBJ1-5,-,TGTGCCAGCAGCCCTGACAGGAATAGCAATCAGCCCCAGCATTTT,CASSPDRNSNQPQHF
once,TRBV20-1,TRBJ2-4,-,TGCAGTGCTAGGGCACCGGACGGGGGCCCCCAAAACATTCAGTACTTC,CSARAPDGGPQNIQYF
few,TRBV2,TRBJ1-2,TRBD1,TGTGCCAGCGGGAGGAGACAGGGGTCTGGCTACACCTTC,CASGRRQGSGYTF
-,TRBV9,TRBJ2-7,-,TGTGCCAGCAGCGTAGGAGGCCCTGGATACGAGCAGTACTTC,CASSVGGPGYEQYF
-,TRBV20-1,TRBJ2-7,-,TGCAGTGCTAGAGAGTACCCCACCTACGAGCAGTACTTC,CSAREYPTYEQYF
-,TRBV7-9,TRBJ1-2,-,TGTGCCAGCAGCTTAGGGGAGGGGATCTATGGCTACACCTTC,CASSLGEGIYGYTF
-,TRBV27,TRBJ2-1,-,TGTGCCAGCAGTTCCTGGAATGAGCAGTTCTTC,CASSSWNEQFF
few,TRBV4-3,TRBJ2-7,-,TGCGCCAGCAGCCAAGTGGGGCCCCCCTACGAGCAGTACTTC,CASSQVGPPYEQYF
-,TRBV20-1,TRBJ2-7,-,TGCAGTGCTAGAGAGGAGAGCGGTCTGAGTCGGGAGCAGTACTTC,CSAREESGLSREQYF
few,TRBV29-1,TRBJ2-1,TRBD1,TGCAGCACCAGACAGGGAAACTACAATGAGCAGTTCTTC,CSTRQGNYNEQFF
-,TRBV5-1,TRBJ1-5,-,TGCGCCAGCAGCCCACGTGAAGGGCAGCCCCAGCATTTT,CASSPREGQPQHF
-,TRBV5-1,TRBJ2-1,TRBD2,TGCGCCAGCAGGTCGGGACTAGCGGGAGTTGAGCAGTTCTTC,CASRSGLAGVEQFF
-,TRBV29-1,TRBJ2-7,TRBD1,TGCAGCGTTGAAGCCCCGGGACAGGGCTACGAGCAGTACTTC,CSVEAPGQGYEQYF
few,TRBV20-1,TRBJ2-4,TRBD1,TGCAGTGCTCCCAGGGGGAGTAACATTCAGTACTTC,CSAPRGSNIQYF
-,TRBV29-1,TRBJ1-2,TRBD1,TGCAGCGTTGCTCGGGACAGGCACTCTGATGGCTACACCTTC,CSVARDRHSDGYTF
few,TRBV7-2,TRBJ1-1,-,TGTGCCAGCAGCCCAACAGGGAGGCGTATGAACACTGAAGCTTTCTTT,CASSPTGRRMNTEAFF
few,TRBV5-1,TRBJ1-2,-,TGCGCCAGCAGCTTGGGCCCCCAGAGGCGTGGCTACACCTTC,CASSLGPQRRGYTF
-,TRBV7-8,TRBJ1-1,-,TGTGCCAGCAGCCTCTACGGAGAGAACACTGAAGCTTTCTTT,CASSLYGENTEAFF
few,TRBV29-1,TRBJ1-2,TRBD1,TGCAGCGCTAGGGGACAGGGTTTTGGCTACACCTTC,CSARGQGFGYTF
few,TRBV27,TRBJ1-4,TRBD1,TGTGCCAGCAGGCCGGGACAGGGGTCAACTAATGAAAAACTGTTTTTT,CASRPGQGSTNEKLFF
-,TRBV24-1,TRBJ2-3,TRBD1,TGTGCCACCAGTGATCCCACGCCGACAGGGGGCACAGATACGCAGTATTTT,CATSDPTPTGGTDTQYF
few,TRBV29-1,TRBJ1-2,TRBD1,TGCAGCGTGATACAGGGGAGCGCTAACTATGGCTACACCTTC,CSVIQGSANYGYTF
many,TRBV5-1,TRBJ2-3,TRBD1,TGCGCCAGCAGGCAGGACAGGGGACGAGATACGCAGTATTTT,CASRQDRGRDTQYF
few,TRBV6-5,TRBJ2-7,-,TGTGCCAGCAGCAGTAGCGGGACAGGGAGAAACGAGCAGTACTTC,CASSSSGTGRNEQYF
-,TRBV7-6,TRBJ2-3,-,TGTGCCAGCAGCCGGACCCCGAGCACAGATACGCAGTATTTT,CASSRTPSTDTQYF
few,TRBV4-1,TRBJ1-2,-,TGCGCCAGCAGCCAAGGAGGCCTCTACGGGCTGTATGGCTACACCTTC,CASSQGGLYGLYGYTF
-,TRBV18,TRBJ2-3,TRBD2,TGTGCCAGCTCACCACCAGGACTAGCGGGAACTACGCAGTATTTT,CASSPPGLAGTTQYF
few,TRBV2,TRBJ1-1,-,TGTGCCAGCAAGGCAGGGTTCGAGACTGAAGCTTTCTTT,CASKAGFETEAFF